The 2 T cell receptor beta chains below come from one sample, sequenced in a study of technical replicates of blood from several donors. Here immunoSEQ multiplex PCR was the method, and the copy in TCRdb shows in-frame clones only, minus some. The sample lists around 78,000 clones, approximately 95% occurring once. Sequenced sample: T cells isolated from PBMCs. All receptors derive from a human donor in good health.

The chain has TRBV29-1 and TRBJ2-3; D is possibly TRBD1 (6 bases). V lost 5 bases, J lost 0 bases, and 15 bases lay in between. This CDR3 comprises 15 residues. The germline V gene encodes CDR1 SQVTM and CDR2 ANQGSEA. CDR3 amino acids: CSVTERTVSTDTQYF. In DNA form, the CDR3 reads TGCAGCGTTACGGAAAGGACAGTTAGCACAGATACGCAGTATTTT.

The chain has TRBV19 and TRBJ2-7; weak D call: TRBD2 (5 bases). CDR3 length equals 13 residues. Per the germline V gene, CDR1 is LNHDA and CDR2 is SQIVND (reference sequence). V lost 5 bases to trimming and J lost 1 base, with 9 bases between them. CDR3 in DNA: TGTGCCAGTAGTGCCCCGGGGTCCTACGAGCAGTACTTC. As protein: CASSAPGSYEQYF.